The present entry profiles one T cell receptor beta chain with its context. The source of the sample is a study of blood T cell repertoires in COVID-19. Study overall: T cells, B-cell-depleted T cells, or PBMCs supplied cDNA or gDNA.

Using immunoSEQ multiplex PCR, the repertoire was profiled, and TCRdb retains in-frame clones only, with some absent. This table holds roughly 130,000 clones, about 80% found once. This TCR came from a woman in her 50s with acute or convalescent COVID-19. Material: peripheral blood.

The DNA for the CDR3 is TGTGCCAGCAGCGCGACAGGGGGCAGAGGAAACACCATATATTTT. Its translation: CASSATGGRGNTIYF. V gene TRBV9 combines with J gene TRBJ1-3; 10 nucleotides line up with TRBD1. There are 15 residues in the CDR3. Germline CDR1 reads SGDLS; CDR2 reads YYNGEE. Trimming took 3 bases from V and 4 from J; bases not matched to a gene: 4.